These 27 T cell receptor beta chains came from one sample sequenced in a study of shared clonotypes between healthy human individuals. Sequenced by immunoSEQ multiplex PCR; TCRdb stores in-frame clones only, minus some. The sample has fewer than 1 million clones; 96% are singletons. Naive CD8 cells, CD45RO-negative and positively selected for CCR7, excluded terminally differentiated effector memory CD45RA+ cells. Source material: naive CD8+ T cells sorted from blood. The receptors come from a man aged 25-45 years in good health.

The V and J genes are TRBV11-2 and TRBJ1-1; the D gene is possibly TRBD1 (5 bases). The CDR3 contains 13 residues. V lost 6 bases to trimming and J lost 5 bases, with 13 bases between them. CDR1 and CDR2 from the germline V gene are SGHAT and FQNNGV. The CDR3 reads CASSPEGLTEAFF. CDR3 sequence (DNA): TGTGCCAGCAGTCCCGAGGGACTAACTGAAGCTTTCTTT.

This rearrangement joins TRBV5-1 to TRBJ2-5, with D possibly called TRBD1 or TRBD2 (5 bases each). The CDR3 is 15 residues long. V was clipped by 4 bases and J by 5 bases, with 18 bases between them. CDR1 is SGHRS and CDR2 is YFSETQ in the germline V gene. This chain's CDR3 is CASSPGPGAGETQYF. Here the CDR3 DNA reads TGCGCCAGCAGCCCGGGACCCGGGGCTGGGGAGACCCAGTACTTC.

The chain employs TRBV6-6 and TRBJ2-1; D is uncertain. Germline assignment: CDR1 MNHNY and CDR2 SVGAGI (reference sequence). V gave up 0 bases and J gave up 8 bases, with 11 bases separating them. CDR3 length equals 14 residues. CDR3 in DNA: TGTGCCAGCAGTTACTCGAGTAGCTTGCATGAGCAGTTCTTC. It yields the protein CASSYSSSLHEQFF.

The rearrangement links TRBV30 to TRBJ1-1; TRBD1 matches at 9 bases. Per germline, CDR1 GTSNPN and CDR2 SVGIG (reference sequence). The CDR3 runs to 15 residues. The junction had 6 bases not matched to a gene; V was cut back by 1 base and J by 3 bases. DNA for the CDR3: TGTGCCTGGAGTGACACCCGACAGGGGGACACTGAAGCTTTCTTT. It codes for CAWSDTRQGDTEAFF.

The genes are TRBV7-9 and TRBJ2-1, with D unresolved. Germline assignment: CDR1 SEHNR and CDR2 FQNEAQ (reference sequence). The CDR3 sequence is 15 residues long. Trimming stripped 0 bases from V and 0 bases from J, with 6 bases between. The DNA for the CDR3 is TGTGCCAGCAGCTTAGCTAGGAGCTCCTACAATGAGCAGTTCTTC. Translation: CASSLARSSYNEQFF.

The CDR3 DNA reads as TGCGCCAGCAGTGAAAGCAGCGGGGCTTCCTACAATGAGCAGTTCTTC. It specifies CASSESSGASYNEQFF. J is TRBJ2-1 and V is TRBV10-1; 7 nucleotides agree with TRBD2. The length of the CDR3 is 16 residues. Germline values: CDR1 WNHNN, CDR2 SYGVQD (reference sequence). Trimming took 3 bases from V and 1 from J; bases not matched to a gene: 6.

The rearrangement uses TRBV10-3 and TRBJ2-2; a weak D match, TRBD2 (5 bases). Trimming took off 3 bases at V and 4 bases at J, with 15 bases between the two ends. CDR1 is ENHRY and CDR2 is SYGVKD in the germline V gene. This CDR3 is built from 16 residues. In DNA, the CDR3 is TGTGCCATCAGTGACCCGAGGGAGTTTGTCACCGGGGAGCTGTTTTTT. Its translation: CAISDPREFVTGELFF.

The chain is built from TRBV7-2 and TRBJ1-1, with D uncertain. V lost 2 bases and J 3 bases, leaving 7 bases between the germline ends. The germline CDR1 and CDR2 sequences are SGHTA and FQGNSA. This CDR3 has 13 residues. CDR3 loop: CASSLTGYTEAFF. The CDR3 DNA follows: TGTGCCAGCAGCTTAACGGGTTACACTGAAGCTTTCTTT.

V and J are TRBV27 and TRBJ2-2; D uncertain. The CDR3 length is 14 residues. The V end was cut by 5 bases, the J end by 4 bases, with 11 bases between. The germline CDR1 and CDR2 sequences are MNHEY and SMNVEV (reference sequence). The CDR3 DNA sequence: TGTGCCAGCAGTCCCCTCCCCTTCACCGGGGAGCTGTTTTTT. Its protein product is CASSPLPFTGELFF.

In its sample, this clone was seen once. The chain has TRBV7-9 and TRBJ1-4; possible D gene TRBD1, 6 bases. This CDR3 contains 15 residues. Germline CDR1 reads SEHNR; CDR2 reads FQNEAQ (reference sequence). V gave up 5 bases and J gave up 7 bases, with 17 bases separating them. CDR3 region: CASSPVGGAGEKLFF. As DNA, the CDR3 is TGTGCCAGCAGCCCAGTGGGGGGCGCGGGTGAAAAACTGTTTTTT.

J is TRBJ2-7 and V is TRBV5-6; no clear D. Germline V gene data show CDR1 as SGHDT and CDR2 as YYEEEE. V was cut by 1 base and J by 3 bases, with 11 bases left in between. This CDR3 comprises 14 residues. Here the CDR3 reads CASSLWPILYEQYF. CDR3 nucleotide sequence: TGTGCCAGCAGCTTGTGGCCAATTCTCTACGAGCAGTACTTC.

This sequence joins TRBV7-2 and TRBJ2-7; TRBD1 aligns across 10 bases. The V and J ends lost 5 bases and 4 bases, in that order; junction bases with no gene match: 8. The CDR3 length is 15 residues. The germline gives CDR1 SGHTA, CDR2 FQGNSA. CDR3 amino acids: CASSPPPGQGYEQYF. In DNA form, the CDR3 reads TGTGCCAGCAGCCCTCCTCCGGGACAGGGGTACGAGCAGTACTTC.

The V gene is TRBV29-1, the J gene TRBJ2-7, with 15 bases matching TRBD2. The CDR3 runs 16 residues. V was clipped by 3 bases and J by 0 bases; unmatched bases: 3. Germline CDR1 reads SQVTM; CDR2 reads ANQGSEA. The DNA of the CDR3 is TGCAGCGTTGAGGGACTAGCGGGAGGAAACTCCTACGAGCAGTACTTC. Protein sequence: CSVEGLAGGNSYEQYF.

This clone was observed once. This chain connects TRBV2 to TRBJ1-2, with 7 positions matching TRBD1. Germline loops: CDR1 SNHLY, CDR2 FYNNEI. This CDR3 is 13 amino acids long. V dropped 9 bases and J dropped 1; count of bases not matched to a gene: 5. The CDR3 sequence is CARGTENNYGYTF. The CDR3 nucleotides read TGTGCCAGAGGGACAGAGAATAACTATGGCTACACCTTC.

The CDR3 nucleotides read TGTGCCAGCAGCTTTTGGGCTAGCGGGACGAATGAGCAGTTCTTC. Encoded protein: CASSFWASGTNEQFF. The chain combines TRBV11-2 with TRBJ2-1; TRBD2 aligns across 9 bases. V lost 3 bases to trimming and J lost 7 bases; unmatched junction nucleotides: 7. CDR1 and CDR2 from the germline V gene are SGHAT and FQNNGV. The CDR3 totals 15 residues.

The chain joins TRBV9 to TRBJ2-5, with 7 bases matching TRBD1. The CDR3 runs to 15 residues. J was trimmed by 1 base and V by 4 bases; bases with no gene match: 7. From germline, CDR1 is SGDLS and CDR2 YYNGEE. The CDR3 DNA reads as TGTGCCAGCAGCCCATGGACAGGAACCCAAGAGACCCAGTACTTC. This sequence encodes CASSPWTGTQETQYF. The whole variable domain, remainder taken from reference TRBV9 and TRBJ2-5, is DSGVTQTPKHLITATGQRVTLRCSPRSGDLSVYWYQQSLDQGLQFLIQYYNGEERAKGNILERFSAQQFPDLHSELNLSSLELGDSALYFCASSPWTGTQETQYFGPGTRLLVL.

This chain uses TRBV7-9 with TRBJ2-1; D call uncertain. V lost 5 bases to trimming and J lost 8 bases, with 19 bases between them. The germline V gene has CDR1 SEHNR and CDR2 FQNEAQ (reference sequence). CDR3 length: 15 amino acids. CDR3 coding DNA: TGTGCCAGCAGCCACTCGTCCGTAGTCGCCCATGAGCAGTTCTTC. Translating gives CASSHSSVVAHEQFF.

The rearrangement links TRBV7-9 to TRBJ1-1; D remains ambiguous. The V end was cut by 11 bases, the J end by 3 bases, with 13 bases between. CDR1 is SEHNR, CDR2 FQNEAQ, per germline (reference sequence). The CDR3 sequence is 12 residues long. The CDR3 DNA reads as TGTGCCGGAAAAGGTGGGGACACTGAAGCTTTCTTT. It specifies CAGKGGDTEAFF.

The rearrangement joins TRBV30 to TRBJ2-3; 8 bases fit TRBD2. CDR1 is GTSNPN and CDR2 is SVGIG in the germline V gene (reference sequence). The CDR3 loop spans 15 amino acids. V lost 0 bases to trimming and J lost 4 bases; unmatched junction nucleotides: 6. CDR3 sequence: CAWSVGREAADTQYF. CDR3 bases: TGTGCCTGGAGTGTCGGGCGGGAGGCGGCAGATACGCAGTATTTT.

The DNA of the CDR3 is TGTGCCACCAGCAGAGTGCTAGCGGGCCCGGTAAGACAAGAGACCCAGTACTTC. Translation gives CATSRVLAGPVRQETQYF. The chain employs TRBV15 and TRBJ2-5; 8 bases agree with TRBD2. CDR1 and CDR2 (germline): LNHNV, YYDKDF (reference sequence). This CDR3 spans 18 amino acids. Trimming removed 1 base from V and 2 bases from J; junction bases left unmatched: 12.

The chain employs TRBV6-6 and TRBJ1-5; D is possibly TRBD1 (6 bases). The CDR3 has 15 residues. From germline, CDR1 is MNHNY and CDR2 SVGAGI (reference sequence). Deletions cut 2 bases from V and 6 bases from J, with 14 bases between. In nucleotides, the CDR3 is TGTGCCAGCAGTTACGAGACAGGAGTGGTTCAGCCCCAGCATTTT. Translated: CASSYETGVVQPQHF.

V is TRBV7-9 and J is TRBJ2-7, with D uncertain. CDR1 SEHNR and CDR2 FQNEAQ come from the germline V gene (reference sequence). This CDR3 region has 13 residues. Trimming took 5 bases from V and 3 from J, leaving 11 bases between them. For the CDR3, the DNA is TGTGCCAGCAGCCGAGGAAATGACTACGAGCAGTACTTC. This gives the protein CASSRGNDYEQYF.

The V and J genes are TRBV7-9 and TRBJ1-2, with D possibly being TRBD1 (6 bases). The germline gives CDR1 SEHNR, CDR2 FQNEAQ (reference sequence). This CDR3 region has 12 residues. Trimming left V 4 bases short and J 7 bases short, with 10 bases between. The CDR3, as DNA: TGTGCCAGCAGCTCACAGGGTATTGGCTACACCTTC. Translated, it gives CASSSQGIGYTF.

The gene calls are TRBV18 and TRBJ2-1; 8 nucleotides align to TRBD1. V was clipped by 4 bases and J by 6 bases; unmatched bases: 2. The CDR3 runs 13 residues. The germline V gene encodes CDR1 KGHSH and CDR2 LQKENI. The CDR3 coding sequence is TGTGCCAGCTCACAAGACAGGGGCAATGAGCAGTTCTTC. Translating gives CASSQDRGNEQFF. Full variable domain (rest looked up from reference TRBV18 and TRBJ2-1): NAGVMQNPRHLVRRRGQEARLRCSPMKGHSHVYWYRQLPEEGLKFMVYLQKENIIDESGMPKERFSAEFPKEGPSILRIQQVVRGDSAAYFCASSQDRGNEQFFGPGTRLTVL.

V usage is TRBV9 and J usage is TRBJ1-1; TRBD1 matches at 8 bases. CDR1 is SGDLS, CDR2 YYNGEE, per germline. V trimming: 3 bases; J trimming: 6 bases; junction bases outside the gene matches: 7. This CDR3 region has 14 residues. The CDR3 coding sequence is TGTGCCAGCAGCGAGACAGGGGAGTTCTCTGAAGCTTTCTTT. It specifies CASSETGEFSEAFF.

The J gene is TRBJ1-5, the V gene TRBV10-3, with D perhaps TRBD1 (5 bases). Per the germline V gene, CDR1 is ENHRY and CDR2 is SYGVKD. The CDR3 covers 14 residues. Trimming removed 10 bases from V and 2 bases from J, with 15 bases in between. The chain's CDR3 is CATWGGEGNQPQHF. The CDR3 DNA reads as TGTGCCACCTGGGGAGGGGAAGGCAATCAGCCCCAGCATTTT.

This clone appeared a few times. The same CDR3 can be traced to other DNA sequences in this sample. The genes are TRBV2 and TRBJ1-2; D ambiguous. The V and J ends lost 6 bases and 4 bases respectively, with 3 bases between them. The CDR3 runs to 10 residues. Germline CDR1 and CDR2: SNHLY and FYNNEI. The CDR3 DNA sequence: TGTGCCAGCAGGGGCTATGGCTACACCTTC. The encoded protein is CASRGYGYTF.